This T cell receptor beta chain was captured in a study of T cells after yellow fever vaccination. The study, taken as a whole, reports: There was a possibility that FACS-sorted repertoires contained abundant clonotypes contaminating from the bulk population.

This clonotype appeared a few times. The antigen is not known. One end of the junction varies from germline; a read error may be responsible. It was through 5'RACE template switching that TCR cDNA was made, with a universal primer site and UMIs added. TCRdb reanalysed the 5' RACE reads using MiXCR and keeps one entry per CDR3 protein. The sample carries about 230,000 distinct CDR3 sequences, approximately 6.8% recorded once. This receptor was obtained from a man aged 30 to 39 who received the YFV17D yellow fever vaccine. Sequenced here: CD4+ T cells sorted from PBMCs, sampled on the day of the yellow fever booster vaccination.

CDR3 bases: TGCTGTGCTAGGGGGACTAGCGGGAGGGGGATTTTGGATGAGCAGTTCTTC. This codes for CCARGTSGRGILDEQFF. This chain joins TRBV20-1 and TRBJ2-1, with TRBD2 identical over 16 bases. In germline, CDR1 is DFQATT, CDR2 SNEGSKA (reference sequence). CDR3 size: 17 residues.